These 29 T cell receptor beta chains came from one sample sequenced in a study of T cells in Graves' hyperthyroidism and ophthalmopathy. The TCR beta CDR3 regions underwent amplification using RNA transcripts as the source. When the TCR CDR3 underwent first-round RT-PCR, the HTBI primer set was used. TCRdb fed the multiplex PCR reads into MiXCR, producing one record per CDR3 protein. The table records some 400,000 distinct CDR3 sequences, roughly 14% of them present only once. The specimen was blood. Receptors were obtained from a woman in her sixties with Graves' hyperthyroidism.

The chain couples TRBV27 to TRBJ2-4, with D perhaps being TRBD1 or TRBD2 (6 bases each). The CDR3 is 15 amino acids. Looked up from germline, CDR1 is MNHEY and CDR2 is SMNVEV (reference sequence). V lost 3 bases and J 7 bases, leaving 16 bases between the germline ends. CDR3: CASSLNEGGGNIQYF. As DNA, the CDR3 is TGTGCCAGCAGTTTGAACGAGGGGGGCGGGAACATTCAGTACTTC.

The V call is TRBV19, the J call TRBJ2-1, with 8 bases lining up with TRBD1. Trimming removed 4 bases from V and 4 bases from J; junction bases left unmatched: 12. The CDR3 contains 17 residues. Looked up from germline, CDR1 is LNHDA and CDR2 is SQIVND (reference sequence). CDR3 protein: CASSKGLQGAPYNEQFF. CDR3 nucleotides: TGTGCCAGTAGTAAGGGACTCCAGGGGGCCCCTTACAATGAGCAGTTCTTC.

V usage is TRBV6-1 and J usage is TRBJ1-1; D gene ambiguous. Trimming left V 6 bases short and J 5 bases short, with 13 bases between. The CDR3 covers 13 residues. Germline CDR1 reads MNHNS; CDR2 reads SASEGT. Written as DNA, the CDR3 is TGTGCCAGCAGCCGCACGTTCACGACTGAAGCTTTCTTT. Residues: CASSRTFTTEAFF.

Many counts were recorded for this clonotype. V and J are TRBV6-1 and TRBJ1-3, with D unresolved. V lost 6 bases and J 0 bases, leaving 18 bases between the germline ends. This CDR3 contains 17 residues. From germline, CDR1 is MNHNS and CDR2 SASEGT. The CDR3: CASSALFPSFSGNTIYF. The CDR3, as DNA: TGTGCCAGCAGCGCGCTATTCCCCTCCTTCTCTGGAAACACCATATATTTT.

This clonotype was observed at least ten times. The chain employs TRBV12-3 or TRBV12-4 and TRBJ1-6, with 7 bases matching TRBD1. V gave up 1 base and J gave up 7 bases; unmatched junction bases: 10. CDR3 length: 17 residues. The DNA of the CDR3 is TGTGCCAGCAGTTTAGGCGACAGGGCGGATGGGAATTCACCCCTCCACTTT. This sequence encodes CASSLGDRADGNSPLHF.

This clonotype occurred many times. V and J are TRBV18 and TRBJ2-5; no clear D. The germline V gene has CDR1 KGHSH and CDR2 LQKENI. Deletions cut 0 bases from V and 2 bases from J, with 7 bases between. This CDR3 comprises 14 residues. CDR3: CASSPPAGQETQYF. Written as DNA, the CDR3 is TGTGCCAGCTCACCACCGGCAGGACAAGAGACCCAGTACTTC.

This clonotype occurred a few times. V and J are TRBV7-9 and TRBJ1-6, with 9 nucleotides matching TRBD1. The CDR3 is 16 residues long. Germline loops: CDR1 SEHNR, CDR2 FQNEAQ (reference sequence). V dropped 6 bases and J dropped 9; count of bases not matched to a gene: 12. The CDR3 DNA sequence: TGTGCCAGCAGTACAACAGGGGGCCTGGGGATTTCACCCCTCCACTTT. This encodes CASSTTGGLGISPLHF.

The chain combines TRBV28 with TRBJ2-5; the match to TRBD1 covers 7 bases. V shed 6 bases, J shed 5 bases, and the junction held 15 bases outside the gene matches. Looked up from germline, CDR1 is MDHEN and CDR2 is SYDVKM. The CDR3 totals 16 residues. CDR3 region: CASSLKATTGYETQYF. Written as DNA, the CDR3 is TGTGCCAGCAGCCTTAAGGCTACGACAGGGTACGAGACCCAGTACTTC.

This clonotype was observed a handful of times. The V gene is TRBV9, the J gene TRBJ2-7; D not certain. V lost 0 bases, J lost 3 bases, and 13 bases lay in between. Germline CDR1 reads SGDLS; CDR2 reads YYNGEE. The CDR3 has 15 amino acids. The CDR3 reads CASSVALGVFYEQYF. The CDR3 coding sequence is TGTGCCAGCAGCGTAGCTCTTGGGGTCTTCTACGAGCAGTACTTC.

A note on this clonotype: An end of the junction does not agree with germline; a read error may underlie this. This chain connects TRBV5-1 to TRBJ2-7; D is uncertain. This CDR3 comprises 14 residues. Germline values: CDR1 SGHRS, CDR2 YFSETQ. The CDR3: CASGLETATYEQYF. The CDR3 region has the DNA TGCGCCAGCGGCTTGGAAACAGCTACCTACGAGCAGTACTTC.

The gene calls are TRBV11-2 and TRBJ2-1; 8 bases are shared with TRBD2. This CDR3 region has 16 residues. Trimming cost V 1 base and J 7 bases; bases outside gene matches: 9. Germline V gene lookup returns CDR1 SGHAT and CDR2 FQNNGV. Written as DNA, the CDR3 is TGTGCCAGCAGCTTAGCGGGAGGGCCGGTTGTTAATGAGCAGTTCTTC. It yields the protein CASSLAGGPVVNEQFF.

This clonotype was observed at least ten times. The chain uses TRBV11-3 and TRBJ2-7; D gene uncertain. Trimming pared 5 bases from V and 0 bases from J, leaving 11 bases between. Germline V gene lookup returns CDR1 SGHNT and CDR2 YENEEA. The CDR3 runs to 14 residues. The CDR3 sequence: CASSPLSSSYEQYF. The CDR3 DNA follows: TGTGCCAGCAGCCCCCTGAGCAGCTCCTACGAGCAGTACTTC. Looking up the rest from reference TRBV11-3 and TRBJ2-7 gives the full variable domain: EAGVVQSPRYKIIEKKQPVAFWCNPISGHNTLYWYLQNLGQGPELLIRYENEEAVDDSQLPKDRFSAERLKGVDSTLKIQPAELGDSAVYLCASSPLSSSYEQYFGPGTRLTVT.

This clonotype was seen ten or more times. The rearrangement joins TRBV18 to TRBJ2-1; D might be TRBD1 (6 bases). This CDR3 contains 14 residues. The V and J ends lost 3 bases and 4 bases respectively, with 10 bases between them. CDR1 and CDR2 from the germline V gene are KGHSH and LQKENI. CDR3 nucleotides: TGTGCCAGCTCACCCCCGGACAGATACAATGAGCAGTTCTTC. It codes for CASSPPDRYNEQFF.

At least ten counts were recorded for this clonotype. The genes are TRBV13 and TRBJ1-5, with D perhaps matching TRBD1 (5 bases). Trimming left V 3 bases short and J 6 bases short, with 12 bases between. CDR3 length: 14 amino acids. Per germline, CDR1 PRHDT and CDR2 FYEKMQ (reference sequence). The CDR3 nucleotides are TGTGCCAGCAGCTTTTCGGGGACCGGTCAGCCCCAGCATTTT. Translation: CASSFSGTGQPQHF. Variable domain in full (rest from reference TRBV13 and TRBJ1-5): AAGVIQSPRHLIKEKRETATLKCYPIPRHDTVYWYQQGPGQDPQFLISFYEKMQSDKGSIPDRFSAQQFSDYHSELNMSSLELGDSALYFCASSFSGTGQPQHFGDGTRLSIL.

This clonotype occurred many times. Written as DNA, the CDR3 is TGTGCCAGCAGCCCAAGCAATAGCGGGAGGTTTTACAATGAGCAGTTCTTC. The encoded protein is CASSPSNSGRFYNEQFF. The gene calls are TRBV7-6 and TRBJ2-1, with 10 bases aligning to TRBD2. The CDR3 extends over 17 amino acids. The V gene's germline CDR1 is SGHVS and CDR2 FNYEAQ. J gave up 4 bases and V 5 bases, and 11 bases lay outside the gene matches.

The chain links TRBV4-1 to TRBJ1-2; no clear D gene. Trimming took 8 bases from V and 0 from J, leaving 16 bases between them. The CDR3 contains 15 residues. Per germline, CDR1 MGHRA and CDR2 YSYEKL. The CDR3 reads CASLIAVGANYGYTF. In DNA, the CDR3 is TGCGCCAGCCTCATCGCGGTTGGGGCTAACTATGGCTACACCTTC.

In its sample, this clonotype was seen a few times. The V gene is TRBV6-1, the J gene TRBJ1-2, with 7 bases identical to TRBD1. The J segment lost 4 bases and the V segment lost 5 bases, leaving 7 bases of the junction unmatched. Germline V gene data show CDR1 as MNHNS and CDR2 as SASEGT. This CDR3 contains 14 residues. CDR3 in amino acids: CASSPNRGGYGYTF. CDR3 in DNA: TGTGCCAGCAGTCCCAACAGGGGCGGCTATGGCTACACCTTC.

A word on this clonotype: A much larger clonotype is one base distant, so this may be a read error. V usage is TRBV2 and J usage is TRBJ2-1, with 10 bases matching TRBD2. The V segment lost 6 bases and the J segment 2 bases; nucleotides outside the gene matches: 10. CDR3 length: 17 amino acids. Germline V lookup: CDR1 SNHLY, CDR2 FYNNEI. The CDR3 sequence: CASSGTSAETPYNEQFF. DNA for the CDR3: TGTGCCAGCAGCGGGACTAGCGCCGAAACCCCCTACAATGAGCAGTTCTTC. The full variable domain, its missing parts supplied by reference TRBV2 and TRBJ2-1, is EPEVTQTPSHQVTQMGQEVILRCVPISNHLYFYWYRQILGQKVEFLVSFYNNEISEKSEIFDDQFSVERPDGSNFTLKIRSTKLEDSAMYFCASSGTSAETPYNEQFFGPGTRLTVL.

The CDR3 bases are TGTGCCAGCAGCGGACCCGGTCAGAATGAGCAGTTCTTC. It codes for CASSGPGQNEQFF. The chain employs TRBV11-2 and TRBJ2-1; D is unclear. Trimming shortened V by 5 bases and J by 7 bases, and 12 bases separated the two germline ends. There are 13 residues in the CDR3. CDR1 SGHAT and CDR2 FQNNGV come from the germline V gene.

This clonotype was recorded many times. This rearrangement joins TRBV18 to TRBJ1-1, with unresolved D. The CDR3 spans 13 residues. Trimming stripped 2 bases from V and 5 bases from J, with 9 bases between. From germline, CDR1 is KGHSH and CDR2 LQKENI. CDR3 in DNA: TGTGCCAGCTCACCAGAGGGAGTTACTGAAGCTTTCTTT. Translation gives CASSPEGVTEAFF. Full variable domain (missing parts from reference TRBV18 and TRBJ1-1): NAGVMQNPRHLVRRRGQEARLRCSPMKGHSHVYWYRQLPEEGLKFMVYLQKENIIDESGMPKERFSAEFPKEGPSILRIQQVVRGDSAAYFCASSPEGVTEAFFGQGTRLTVV.

This clonotype was counted ten times or more. The chain is built from TRBV2 and TRBJ2-3; D is ambiguous. Germline CDR1 and CDR2: SNHLY and FYNNEI. The CDR3 loop spans 11 amino acids. The ends were cut back, 7 bases at V and 6 bases at J, with 8 bases in the middle. The CDR3: CASNLRDTQYF. The DNA for the CDR3 is TGTGCCAGCAATCTCCGGGATACGCAGTATTTT. The full variable domain, completed using reference TRBV2 and TRBJ2-3, is EPEVTQTPSHQVTQMGQEVILRCVPISNHLYFYWYRQILGQKVEFLVSFYNNEISEKSEIFDDQFSVERPDGSNFTLKIRSTKLEDSAMYFCASNLRDTQYFGPGTRLTVL.

Many counts were recorded for this clonotype. The chain employs TRBV30 and TRBJ2-5, with a weak D call TRBD2 (5 bases). Germline CDR1 and CDR2: GTSNPN and SVGIG (reference sequence). Trimming cost V 1 base and J 1 base, with 13 bases left between them. The CDR3 is 15 amino acids. The CDR3 DNA follows: TGTGCCTGGAGTGAGCGGCAGACCCTCCAAGAGACCCAGTACTTC. Its protein is CAWSERQTLQETQYF. Supplemented by reference TRBV30 and TRBJ2-5, the full variable domain reads SQTIHQWPATLVQPVGSPLSLECTVEGTSNPNLYWYRQAAGRGLQLLFYSVGIGQISSEVPQNLSASRPQDRQFILSSKKLLLSDSGFYLCAWSERQTLQETQYFGPGTRLLVL.

This clonotype was seen ten or more times. The chain uses TRBV18 and TRBJ2-7; D possibly corresponds to TRBD1 (5 bases). Per germline, CDR1 KGHSH and CDR2 LQKENI. The length of the CDR3 is 13 residues. The V gene lost 3 bases and the J gene lost 7 bases, with 13 bases spanning the gap. For the CDR3, the DNA is TGTGCCAGCTCACCTGAAGGGGCGCTTGAGCAGTACTTC. This codes for CASSPEGALEQYF. Combining the CDR3 with reference TRBV18 and TRBJ2-7 gives the whole variable domain NAGVMQNPRHLVRRRGQEARLRCSPMKGHSHVYWYRQLPEEGLKFMVYLQKENIIDESGMPKERFSAEFPKEGPSILRIQQVVRGDSAAYFCASSPEGALEQYFGPGTRLTVT.

The sample holds many counts of this clonotype. The chain has TRBV3-1 and TRBJ2-1; the match to TRBD2 covers 11 bases. The CDR3 consists of 16 residues. Germline-derived CDR1 and CDR2 are LGHDT and YNNKEL (reference sequence). J gave up 4 bases and V 3 bases, and 5 bases lay outside the gene matches. In DNA, the CDR3 is TGTGCCAGCAGCCAGGAGGGACTAGCGGAGTACAATGAGCAGTTCTTC. Its protein product is CASSQEGLAEYNEQFF.

This clonotype was seen more than once but under ten times. This chain uses TRBV29-1 with TRBJ2-5; the D is unclear. Germline CDR1 is SQVTM and CDR2 is ANQGSEA. The CDR3 spans 13 residues. V shed 0 bases and J shed 7 bases, with 12 bases lying between them. The CDR3 protein is CSVEEVNIGTQYF. CDR3 nucleotides: TGCAGCGTTGAAGAAGTGAACATAGGGACCCAGTACTTC.

In its sample, this clonotype was seen many times. The V gene is TRBV9, the J gene TRBJ2-7; 8 bases agree with TRBD1. Germline lookup yields CDR1 SGDLS and CDR2 YYNGEE. The CDR3 is made up of 14 amino acids. V shed 2 bases and J 2 bases; nucleotides not matched to a gene: 3. CDR3 nucleotide sequence: TGTGCCAGCAGCGTCGGGACAGGAGCCTACGAGCAGTACTTC. Protein sequence: CASSVGTGAYEQYF.

This clonotype was seen ten or more times. This chain joins TRBV6-1 and TRBJ1-1; TRBD1 aligns across 7 bases. Germline CDR1 MNHNS, CDR2 SASEGT. CDR3 length: 15 amino acids. Germline trimming cut 6 bases from V and 5 bases from J; bases unmatched to any gene: 12. CDR3 bases: TGTGCCAGCAGCGAACAACAGGGGAAGAGGACTGAAGCTTTCTTT. This gives the protein CASSEQQGKRTEAFF.

In this sample, this clonotype turned up many times. The V and J genes are TRBV12-3 or TRBV12-4 and TRBJ1-4; TRBD1 might be the D (5 bases). V was shortened by 3 bases and J by 10 bases, with 21 bases between the two germline ends. The CDR3 sequence is 16 residues long. For the CDR3, the DNA is TGTGCCAGCAGTTTTTCGGACACTGCAGGACGGGGAAAACTGTTTTTT. Residues: CASSFSDTAGRGKLFF.

In this sample, this clonotype turned up many times. Germline and junction disagree at one end, which may indicate a read error. The chain carries TRBV2 and TRBJ2-3; weak D call: TRBD2 (5 bases). The CDR3 covers 13 residues. Germline loops: CDR1 SNHLY, CDR2 FYNNEI. The CDR3 reads CASTTREANTQYF. In DNA, the CDR3 is TGTGCCAGCACTACTAGAGAAGCCAATACACAGTATTTT. Drawing the rest from reference TRBV2 and TRBJ2-3, the complete variable domain is EPEVTQTPSHQVTQMGQEVILRCVPISNHLYFYWYRQILGQKVEFLVSFYNNEISEKSEIFDDQFSVERPDGSNFTLKIRSTKLEDSAMYFCASTTREANTQYFGPGTRLTVL.